This is a list of T cell receptor beta chains from one sample in a study of shared clonotypes between healthy human individuals. Here immunoSEQ multiplex PCR was the method, and the copy in TCRdb shows in-frame clones only, minus some. Altogether some 2,100,000 clones are present, 90% to 97% being singletons, with the ten largest covering roughly 0.13%. The sample consisted of naive CD4+ T cells sorted from blood. All receptors derive from a man younger than 30 in good health. Both conserved end residues are part of each CDR3. The order of the fields is V gene, clone size, J gene, D gene, CDR3 DNA, CDR3 protein. A D gene is named only where the DNA matches it firmly. Where a row states a size, it is once, few, many or the class of an expanded clone; other rows omit it.

V gene: TRBV4-3; clone size: -; J gene: TRBJ2-3; D gene: TRBD1; CDR3 DNA: TGCGCCAGCAGCCAAGAGCTTGGACAGGGGGTCGCAGATACGCAGTATTTT; CDR3 protein: CASSQELGQGVADTQYF
V gene: TRBV5-4; clone size: -; J gene: TRBJ2-1; D gene: -; CDR3 DNA: TGTGCCAGCAGCTTGGGTCGGGGAGATGAGCAGTTCTTC; CDR3 protein: CASSLGRGDEQFF
V gene: TRBV7-2; clone size: -; J gene: TRBJ2-7; D gene: TRBD2; CDR3 DNA: TGTGCCAGCAGCTTAGTTCCGACTAGCGGGTCGTACGAGCAGTACTTC; CDR3 protein: CASSLVPTSGSYEQYF
V gene: TRBV7-2; clone size: -; J gene: TRBJ2-7; D gene: -; CDR3 DNA: TGTGCCAGCAGCTTAGCTACCTTAAGTAGCAACGAGCAGTACTTC; CDR3 protein: CASSLATLSSNEQYF
V gene: TRBV29-1; clone size: -; J gene: TRBJ1-4; D gene: -; CDR3 DNA: TGCAGCGTTGGGTTGAGGTTGGGCGAAAAACTGTTTTTT; CDR3 protein: CSVGLRLGEKLFF
V gene: TRBV5-1; clone size: -; J gene: TRBJ2-5; D gene: -; CDR3 DNA: TGCGCCAGCACCTTTCCCGGGGGCCAAGAGACCCAGTACTTC; CDR3 protein: CASTFPGGQETQYF
V gene: TRBV7-7; clone size: -; J gene: TRBJ2-7; D gene: -; CDR3 DNA: TGTGCTAGCAGCTCGGGGCTTTCCTACGAGCAGTACTTC; CDR3 protein: CASSSGLSYEQYF
V gene: TRBV18; clone size: -; J gene: TRBJ1-1; D gene: -; CDR3 DNA: TGTGCCAGCTCACCACCGCCAGGAGCCACTGAAGCTTTCTTT; CDR3 protein: CASSPPPGATEAFF
V gene: TRBV30; clone size: -; J gene: TRBJ2-1; D gene: -; CDR3 DNA: TGTGCCTGGACGGGAACCCGATCCTACAATGAGCAGTTCTTC; CDR3 protein: CAWTGTRSYNEQFF
V gene: TRBV5-6; clone size: -; J gene: TRBJ1-6; D gene: TRBD1; CDR3 DNA: TGTGCCAGCAGCTGGAAGATGGGGAACCGGGACAGGGACGATTCACCCCTCCACTTT; CDR3 protein: CASSWKMGNRDRDDSPLHF
V gene: TRBV6-4; clone size: -; J gene: TRBJ2-3; D gene: -; CDR3 DNA: TGTGCCAGCAGTGTCCGAGGGAACCTGCCCACAGATACGCAGTATTTT; CDR3 protein: CASSVRGNLPTDTQYF
V gene: TRBV6-5; clone size: -; J gene: TRBJ1-3; D gene: TRBD1; CDR3 DNA: TGTGCCAGCACCCCGACAGGGGGCATTGGAAACACCATATATTTT; CDR3 protein: CASTPTGGIGNTIYF
V gene: TRBV9; clone size: -; J gene: TRBJ2-2; D gene: TRBD2; CDR3 DNA: TGTGCCAGCCGGGACTATAACACCGGGGAGCTGTTTTTT; CDR3 protein: CASRDYNTGELFF
V gene: TRBV28; clone size: -; J gene: TRBJ1-2; D gene: -; CDR3 DNA: TGTGCCAGCAGTTTTCAGAGCTATGGCTACACCTTC; CDR3 protein: CASSFQSYGYTF
V gene: TRBV27; clone size: -; J gene: TRBJ1-2; D gene: TRBD1; CDR3 DNA: TGTGCCAGCAGTGAGACAGGGGGCTGGGGCTACACCTTC; CDR3 protein: CASSETGGWGYTF
V gene: TRBV29-1; clone size: -; J gene: TRBJ2-2; D gene: TRBD1; CDR3 DNA: TGCAGCGTCAACAGGGGGCTCGGCACCGGGGAGCTGTTTTTT; CDR3 protein: CSVNRGLGTGELFF
V gene: TRBV25-1; clone size: -; J gene: TRBJ1-2; D gene: TRBD1; CDR3 DNA: TGTGCCAGTTGTCCAGGGGGGGCTTTTGGCTACACCTTC; CDR3 protein: CASCPGGAFGYTF
V gene: TRBV4-3; clone size: -; J gene: TRBJ2-7; D gene: -; CDR3 DNA: TGCGCCAGCAGCCAAGATCAGCGTACCTACGAGCAGTACTTC; CDR3 protein: CASSQDQRTYEQYF
V gene: TRBV7-2; clone size: once; J gene: TRBJ2-7; D gene: -; CDR3 DNA: TGTGCCAGCAGCGCAATGATGGGACTTATCTACGAGCAGTACTTC; CDR3 protein: CASSAMMGLIYEQYF
V gene: TRBV7-8; clone size: -; J gene: TRBJ2-3; D gene: TRBD2; CDR3 DNA: TGTGCCAGCAGCTTAGGGGCGGGAGTAACAGATACGCAGTATTTT; CDR3 protein: CASSLGAGVTDTQYF
V gene: TRBV9; clone size: -; J gene: TRBJ1-4; D gene: -; CDR3 DNA: TGTGCCAGCAGCCCAGCGGGCGCAACTAATGAAAAACTGTTTTTT; CDR3 protein: CASSPAGATNEKLFF
V gene: TRBV7-9; clone size: -; J gene: TRBJ2-7; D gene: -; CDR3 DNA: TGTGCCAGCAGCTTAGGTCCAGGATCCTACGAGCAGTACTTC; CDR3 protein: CASSLGPGSYEQYF
V gene: TRBV7-2; clone size: -; J gene: TRBJ2-5; D gene: TRBD1; CDR3 DNA: TGTGCCAGCAGCTTGATCCCGACAGGGGGCCAAGAGACCCAGTACTTC; CDR3 protein: CASSLIPTGGQETQYF
V gene: TRBV10-3; clone size: -; J gene: TRBJ2-1; D gene: TRBD2; CDR3 DNA: TGTGCCATCAAGTCAGGGACTAGGGATGTGAATGAGCAGTTCTTC; CDR3 protein: CAIKSGTRDVNEQFF
V gene: TRBV2; clone size: -; J gene: TRBJ1-5; D gene: -; CDR3 DNA: TGTGCCAGCATGTTAGGGGGGCATCAGCCCCAGCATTTT; CDR3 protein: CASMLGGHQPQHF
V gene: TRBV30; clone size: -; J gene: TRBJ1-2; D gene: -; CDR3 DNA: TGTGCCTGGAGTGTCAATGAGGGCTACACCTTC; CDR3 protein: CAWSVNEGYTF
V gene: TRBV19; clone size: -; J gene: TRBJ1-6; D gene: -; CDR3 DNA: TGTGCCAGTAGAAGCGGCAGGGGCATTGGATCACCCCTCCACTTT; CDR3 protein: CASRSGRGIGSPLHF
V gene: TRBV6-5; clone size: -; J gene: TRBJ1-4; D gene: -; CDR3 DNA: TGTGCCAGCAGACCACAGGGTAATGAAAAACTGTTTTTT; CDR3 protein: CASRPQGNEKLFF
V gene: TRBV2; clone size: once; J gene: TRBJ2-7; D gene: TRBD2; CDR3 DNA: TGTGCCAGCAGCGGAACGGGAGGACGCGCGGACGGGCAGTACTTC; CDR3 protein: CASSGTGGRADGQYF
V gene: TRBV2; clone size: -; J gene: TRBJ1-2; D gene: -; CDR3 DNA: TGTGCCAGCAGTGAGATTTTGGGGGTAGGGGGCTACACCTTC; CDR3 protein: CASSEILGVGGYTF
V gene: TRBV11-2; clone size: -; J gene: TRBJ2-1; D gene: TRBD2; CDR3 DNA: TGTGCCAGCAACCTAGCGGGGGTATACAATGAGCAGTTCTTC; CDR3 protein: CASNLAGVYNEQFF
V gene: TRBV18; clone size: few; J gene: TRBJ2-2; D gene: TRBD2; CDR3 DNA: TGTGCCAGCTCACCACGGCTAGCGGGGGGGCCAGACACCGGGGAGCTGTTTTTT; CDR3 protein: CASSPRLAGGPDTGELFF
V gene: TRBV30; clone size: -; J gene: TRBJ2-7; D gene: -; CDR3 DNA: TGTGCCTGGAGATTTAGCTACGAGCAGTACTTC; CDR3 protein: CAWRFSYEQYF
V gene: TRBV18; clone size: -; J gene: TRBJ1-6; D gene: -; CDR3 DNA: TGTGCCAGCTCACCACCGGCACTAGGACCCCTCCACTTT; CDR3 protein: CASSPPALGPLHF
V gene: TRBV28; clone size: -; J gene: TRBJ1-3; D gene: -; CDR3 DNA: TGTGCCAGCAACCTTGGGGGTTGGAACACCATATATTTT; CDR3 protein: CASNLGGWNTIYF
V gene: TRBV14; clone size: -; J gene: TRBJ1-2; D gene: TRBD1; CDR3 DNA: TGTGCCAGCAGCCGGGGACAGGGGAGCTTCAACTATGGCTACACCTTC; CDR3 protein: CASSRGQGSFNYGYTF
V gene: TRBV7-3; clone size: -; J gene: TRBJ2-3; D gene: -; CDR3 DNA: TGTGCCAGCAGCTTAAGGGGCTTCGGGGATACGCAGTATTTT; CDR3 protein: CASSLRGFGDTQYF
V gene: TRBV5-1; clone size: -; J gene: TRBJ2-5; D gene: TRBD2; CDR3 DNA: TGCGCCAGCAATGCGGGGGGACCCGGAGAGACCCAGTACTTC; CDR3 protein: CASNAGGPGETQYF
V gene: TRBV7-6; clone size: -; J gene: TRBJ2-7; D gene: -; CDR3 DNA: TGTGCCAGCAGCTTAGTAGGGGGAGAGAATTCCTACGAGCAGTACTTC; CDR3 protein: CASSLVGGENSYEQYF
V gene: TRBV28; clone size: -; J gene: TRBJ2-5; D gene: -; CDR3 DNA: TGTGCCAGCAGTCCCCGAATATCCCGGACCCAGTACTTC; CDR3 protein: CASSPRISRTQYF
V gene: TRBV29-1; clone size: -; J gene: TRBJ2-1; D gene: -; CDR3 DNA: TGCAGCGTTGAAATTCAAGGAGCAAATGAGCAGTTCTTC; CDR3 protein: CSVEIQGANEQFF
V gene: TRBV4-3; clone size: -; J gene: TRBJ2-1; D gene: -; CDR3 DNA: TGCGCCAGCAGCCAAGAGGTGCCCGCATACAATGAGCAGTTCTTC; CDR3 protein: CASSQEVPAYNEQFF
V gene: TRBV5-1; clone size: -; J gene: TRBJ2-1; D gene: -; CDR3 DNA: TGCGCCAGCGGCTCGGACTACTACAATGAGCAGTTCTTC; CDR3 protein: CASGSDYYNEQFF
V gene: TRBV27; clone size: -; J gene: TRBJ2-2; D gene: TRBD2; CDR3 DNA: TGTGCCAGCCGACCTAGCGGCACCGGGGAGCTGTTTTTT; CDR3 protein: CASRPSGTGELFF
V gene: TRBV6-1; clone size: -; J gene: TRBJ1-5; D gene: -; CDR3 DNA: TGTGCCAGCAGTTCCGGGACACTCAGCAATCAGCCCCAGCATTTT; CDR3 protein: CASSSGTLSNQPQHF
V gene: TRBV18; clone size: -; J gene: TRBJ1-5; D gene: -; CDR3 DNA: TGTGCCAGCTCACGCGCCTCGGATCAGCCCCAGCATTTT; CDR3 protein: CASSRASDQPQHF
V gene: TRBV5-6; clone size: -; J gene: TRBJ2-7; D gene: -; CDR3 DNA: TGTGCCAGCAGCTTGGGTCCTCGGGACTCTGGGCACGAGCAGTACTTC; CDR3 protein: CASSLGPRDSGHEQYF
V gene: TRBV4-1; clone size: -; J gene: TRBJ1-4; D gene: -; CDR3 DNA: TGCGCCAGCAGCCAAGTCCGACCGGGGGCCTCGAATGAAAAACTGTTTTTT; CDR3 protein: CASSQVRPGASNEKLFF
V gene: TRBV29-1; clone size: -; J gene: TRBJ2-7; D gene: TRBD1; CDR3 DNA: TGCAGCGTGGGTGGGACAGACAGCTACGAGCAGTACTTC; CDR3 protein: CSVGGTDSYEQYF
V gene: TRBV7-9; clone size: -; J gene: TRBJ2-2; D gene: -; CDR3 DNA: TGTGCCAGCAGCTCTAGAGTCCGGTCCACCGGGGAGCTGTTTTTT; CDR3 protein: CASSSRVRSTGELFF
V gene: TRBV28; clone size: -; J gene: TRBJ2-6; D gene: -; CDR3 DNA: TGTGCCAGCAGAGAGACAGTCTCTGGGGCCAACGTCCTGACTTTC; CDR3 protein: CASRETVSGANVLTF
V gene: TRBV9; clone size: -; J gene: TRBJ2-2; D gene: -; CDR3 DNA: TGTGCCAGCAGGGACAGCTTTACCGGGGAGCTGTTTTTT; CDR3 protein: CASRDSFTGELFF
V gene: TRBV5-4; clone size: -; J gene: TRBJ1-2; D gene: -; CDR3 DNA: TGTGCCAGCAGCTTGGCTTTCGGTTCTAACTATGGCTACACCTTC; CDR3 protein: CASSLAFGSNYGYTF
V gene: TRBV7-3; clone size: -; J gene: TRBJ1-5; D gene: -; CDR3 DNA: TGTGCCAGCAGCTTAACCTCAGATCAGCCCCAGCATTTT; CDR3 protein: CASSLTSDQPQHF
V gene: TRBV7-2; clone size: once; J gene: TRBJ2-2; D gene: -; CDR3 DNA: TGTGCCAGCAGCTCCAAGGTCACCGGGGAGCTGTTTTTT; CDR3 protein: CASSSKVTGELFF
V gene: TRBV5-4; clone size: -; J gene: TRBJ2-1; D gene: -; CDR3 DNA: TGTGCCAGCAGCTTGGGCGCAGGCGGGTGGAATGAGCAGTTCTTC; CDR3 protein: CASSLGAGGWNEQFF
V gene: TRBV7-2; clone size: -; J gene: TRBJ2-1; D gene: -; CDR3 DNA: TGTGCCAGCAGCGCCTGGTGGGGGGATTACAATGAGCAGTTCTTC; CDR3 protein: CASSAWWGDYNEQFF
V gene: TRBV9; clone size: -; J gene: TRBJ1-5; D gene: -; CDR3 DNA: TGTGCCAGCAGCGTAGATGAAAGGGGCAATCAGCCCCAGCATTTT; CDR3 protein: CASSVDERGNQPQHF
V gene: TRBV11-2; clone size: -; J gene: TRBJ1-6; D gene: -; CDR3 DNA: TGTGCCAGCAGCCTCCGGGACAATAATTCACCCCTCCACTTT; CDR3 protein: CASSLRDNNSPLHF